The sequence of this TCR beta chain was determined in a study of blood T cells in healthy people across ages. Study conclusions and caveats: Percentage of naive T cells showed a strong correlation with TCR beta diversity.

Through a sample-barcoded 5' primer and a J-beta primer mix, a second PCR was run for roughly 7 to 11 cycles. Via MiXCR, TCRdb re-called the 5' RACE reads, giving one row per CDR3 protein. Counted here are over a million distinct CDR3 sequences, approximately 43% occurring once; the ten biggest clones make up approximately 4%. Note on this clonotype: Its specificity is unknown.

CDR1 SGHAT and CDR2 FQDESV come from the germline V gene (reference sequence). V dropped 0 bases and J dropped 10 bases, with 10 bases sitting between them. The CDR3 extends over 13 amino acids. The sequenced sample consisted of blood. The clonotype comes from a young woman in good health. V is TRBV11-1 and J is TRBJ2-1, with TRBD1 as a possible D gene (6 bases). CDR3 amino acids: CASSLARDREQFF. In DNA, the CDR3 is TGTGCCAGCAGCTTAGCGAGAGACAGGGAGCAGTTCTTC.